This TCR beta chain was documented in a study of T-cell reconstitution after alpha-beta-depleted transplantation in children. Findings and caveats of the study: Surviving recipient T cells and intrathymic progenitors accounted for some patients' high TCRbeta diversity at day 60.

Unique molecular identifiers featured in how the TCRbeta library was prepared. TCRdb re-called the PCR reads with MiXCR, one entry per CDR3 protein. Among about 70,000 distinct CDR3 sequences listed, about 11% were seen once. This clonotype was observed many times. Its antigen is not identified. The CDR3 has 12 residues. V was cut by 2 bases and J by 4 bases, with 6 bases left in between. Germline assignment: CDR1 MGHDK and CDR2 SYGVNS. Sequences were derived from PBMCs, sampled before TCRalphabeta/CD19-depleted stem cell transplant. This rearrangement joins TRBV25-1 to TRBJ2-7; no firm D call. The clonotype originates from a boy aged 10-17 years with acute myeloid leukemia, due to receive a stem cell transplant. The DNA for the CDR3 is TGTGCCAGCAGTGAACTGGGTTACGAGCAGTACTTC. Its translation: CASSELGYEQYF.